The T cell receptor beta chain under discussion was sequenced for a study of T cell responses to AZD1222 COVID-19 vaccine. Data came from immunoSEQ multiplex PCR; TCRdb stores just in-frame clones and leaves some out. Here the sample spans approximately 150,000 clones, under 95% being singletons. CDR1 and CDR2 from the germline V gene are SGHNT and YYREEE (reference sequence). The CDR3 is 15 amino acids. V was trimmed by 3 bases and J by 1 base, leaving 13 bases between them. The rearrangement uses TRBV5-4 and TRBJ1-1; D may be TRBD1 (6 bases). The TCR originated in an adult in good health. The sequenced sample was peripheral blood, obtained on day 0 of AZD1222 vaccination. CDR3: CASSSQQGRNTEAFF. The CDR3 DNA follows: TGTGCCAGCAGCTCACAACAGGGCCGGAACACTGAAGCTTTCTTT.